Listed here are 22 T cell receptor beta chains from one sample, sequenced in a study of shared clonotypes between healthy human individuals. Generated by immunoSEQ multiplex PCR, the TCRdb table keeps only in-frame clones and is missing some. The sample includes about 600,000 clones, less than 98% of them seen just once. Material: naive CD4+ T cells sorted from blood. Regarding subset: CD45RA+ positively selected. Every receptor here comes from a woman aged 25 to 45 in good health.

The chain carries TRBV27 and TRBJ2-5; D remains ambiguous. TRBJ2-7 explains the end of the DNA better; the J call may be wrong. Looked up from germline, CDR1 is MNHEY and CDR2 is SMNVEV (reference sequence). The length of the CDR3 is 14 residues. CDR3 loop: CASQLRPASYEQYF. In nucleotides, the CDR3 is TGTGCCAGCCAGCTAAGGCCGGCCTCCTACGAGCAGTACTTC.

This chain links TRBV5-4 with TRBJ1-4, with a possible D match to TRBD1 (6 bases). Trimming took 4 bases from V and 8 from J, leaving 15 bases between them. The CDR3 totals 14 residues. Germline CDR1 and CDR2: SGHNT and YYREEE (reference sequence). The CDR3 sequence: CASSATGTPEKLFF. DNA of the CDR3: TGTGCCAGCAGCGCCACTGGGACACCCGAAAAACTGTTTTTT.

CDR3 nucleotide sequence: TGTGCCAGCAGCTTGGGCCCCGACAGAAATCAGCCCCAGCATTTT. Its translation is CASSLGPDRNQPQHF. The chain employs TRBV5-6 and TRBJ1-5; a possible D gene is TRBD1 (5 bases). The V gene's germline CDR1 is SGHDT and CDR2 YYEEEE. The V end was cut by 0 bases, the J end by 4 bases, with 11 bases between. The CDR3 covers 15 residues.

J is TRBJ2-7 and V is TRBV28; D unresolved. Germline CDR1 is MDHEN and CDR2 is SYDVKM. V lost 5 bases to trimming and J lost 7 bases, with 12 bases between them. The length of the CDR3 is 12 residues. DNA for the CDR3: TGTGCCAGCAGTCAAGCCTCATGGGAGCAGTACTTC. Amino acids: CASSQASWEQYF.

This clone was seen just once. V and J are TRBV5-1 and TRBJ2-7; TRBD1 matches at 7 bases. Per the germline V gene, CDR1 is SGHRS and CDR2 is YFSETQ. V lost 0 bases and J lost 0; bases outside the gene matches: 9. The CDR3 runs to 17 residues. The chain's CDR3 is CASSLVMARDSSYEQYF. CDR3 DNA sequence: TGCGCCAGCAGCTTGGTGATGGCTCGGGACAGCTCCTACGAGCAGTACTTC.

This clone came up once. This chain connects TRBV28 to TRBJ1-2, with 9 nucleotides matching TRBD1. In germline, CDR1 is MDHEN, CDR2 SYDVKM. V was pared by 2 bases and J by 4 bases, with 5 bases of the junction left unmatched. The CDR3 spans 15 residues. The CDR3 DNA reads TGTGCCAGCAGTTTAGGCGGGACAGGGTCCTATGGCTACACCTTC. Protein product: CASSLGGTGSYGYTF.

This clone was picked up one time. The chain recombines TRBV11-2 with TRBJ1-1, with D perhaps TRBD1 (5 bases). Per the germline V gene, CDR1 is SGHAT and CDR2 is FQNNGV. Trimming cost V 5 bases and J 0 bases, with 10 bases left between them. This CDR3 is 14 amino acids long. The CDR3 DNA sequence: TGTGCCAGCAGCCTCGGGACGGTGAACACTGAAGCTTTCTTT. Translating it yields CASSLGTVNTEAFF.

The chain is built from TRBV6-4 and TRBJ2-3; D may be TRBD2 (6 bases). The germline gives CDR1 MRHNA, CDR2 SNTAGT. V dropped 8 bases and J dropped 4 bases, with 13 bases sitting between them. The CDR3 covers 13 residues. The CDR3 loop is CASSREFADTQYF. The CDR3 DNA reads as TGTGCCAGCTCACGGGAGTTTGCAGATACGCAGTATTTT.

The chain uses TRBV5-1 and TRBJ1-4; weak D call: TRBD1 (5 bases). Trimming took off 0 bases at V and 4 bases at J, with 16 bases between the two ends. The CDR3 covers 17 residues. Germline CDR1 and CDR2: SGHRS and YFSETQ. This CDR3 is CASSLVPRGRGNEKLFF. The CDR3 coding sequence is TGCGCCAGCAGCTTGGTACCTCGGGGACGTGGTAATGAAAAACTGTTTTTT.

The gene calls are TRBV5-8 and TRBJ2-7; D is perhaps TRBD1 (8 bases). This CDR3 is 15 amino acids long. Germline CDR1 reads SGHTS; CDR2 reads YDEGEE. Deletions cut 4 bases from V and 2 bases from J, with 16 bases between. This chain's CDR3 is CASSMYRGGTYEQYF. The CDR3 bases are TGTGCCAGCAGCATGTACAGGGGGGGAACCTACGAGCAGTACTTC. The full variable domain, completed using reference TRBV5-8 and TRBJ2-7, is EAGVTQSPTHLIKTRGQQATLRCSPISGHTSVYWYQQALGLGLQFLLWYDEGEERNRGNFPPRFSGRQFPNYSSELNVNALELEDSALYLCASSMYRGGTYEQYFGPGTRLTVT.

The chain carries TRBV29-1 and TRBJ2-3, with D possibly matching TRBD1 (5 bases). V shed 5 bases and J shed 3 bases, with 12 bases lying between them. The germline gives CDR1 SQVTM, CDR2 ANQGSEA. CDR3 length equals 13 residues. The CDR3 protein is CSVRGKLTDTQYF. In DNA form, the CDR3 reads TGCAGCGTTAGGGGCAAATTAACAGATACGCAGTATTTT.

V gene TRBV4-1 combines with J gene TRBJ2-7, with 9 nucleotides matching TRBD2. Germline-derived CDR1 and CDR2 are MGHRA and YSYEKL. There are 17 residues in the CDR3. V trimming: 5 bases; J trimming: 5 bases; junction bases outside the gene matches: 16. CDR3 DNA: TGCGCCAGCAGCGACAGGACTAGCGCTCATGGAGGTCACGAGCAGTACTTC. Protein sequence: CASSDRTSAHGGHEQYF.

This chain uses TRBV7-9 with TRBJ1-1, with D uncertain. This CDR3 is 15 amino acids long. In germline, CDR1 is SEHNR, CDR2 FQNEAQ (reference sequence). The germline V and J ends were trimmed by 5 bases and 3 bases, with 16 bases remaining between them. In DNA, the CDR3 is TGTGCCAGCAGCCCGTACACAAACGTGGACACTGAAGCTTTCTTT. Amino acids: CASSPYTNVDTEAFF. Complete variable domain (other parts from reference TRBV7-9 and TRBJ1-1): DTGVSQNPRHKITKRGQNVTFRCDPISEHNRLYWYRQTLGQGPEFLTYFQNEAQLEKSRLLSDRFSAERPKGSFSTLEIQRTEQGDSAMYLCASSPYTNVDTEAFFGQGTRLTVV.

The chain recombines TRBV5-1 with TRBJ1-2; tentative D call: TRBD1 (5 bases). Germline lookup yields CDR1 SGHRS and CDR2 YFSETQ. V lost 0 bases to trimming and J lost 4 bases, with 10 bases between them. This CDR3 region has 14 residues. CDR3 in amino acids: CASSLDSGIYGYTF. DNA of the CDR3: TGCGCCAGCAGCTTGGATTCAGGGATCTATGGCTACACCTTC.

The chain joins TRBV7-2 to TRBJ2-5; D is ambiguous. The CDR3 sequence is 13 residues long. V was shortened by 0 bases and J by 5 bases, with 7 bases between the two germline ends. Germline loops: CDR1 SGHTA, CDR2 FQGNSA. CDR3 in amino acids: CASSLAIVETQYF. The CDR3 nucleotides are TGTGCCAGCAGCTTAGCTATCGTGGAGACCCAGTACTTC.

About this clone: Other nucleotide sequences in the sample specify the same CDR3. V is TRBV18 and J is TRBJ2-5; D is undetermined. Germline assignment: CDR1 KGHSH and CDR2 LQKENI. The germline V and J ends were trimmed by 0 bases and 2 bases, with 7 bases remaining between them. The CDR3 is 14 amino acids. CDR3 DNA sequence: TGTGCCAGCTCACCACCGGGCAGTCAAGAGACCCAGTACTTC. It encodes CASSPPGSQETQYF.

The chain combines TRBV27 with TRBJ2-7, with TRBD2 matching over 7 bases. The CDR3 extends over 13 amino acids. The trim removed 6 bases at V and 2 bases at J, leaving 4 bases unmatched. CDR1 and CDR2 from the germline V gene are MNHEY and SMNVEV (reference sequence). The CDR3 sequence is CASRGLAAYEQYF. The CDR3 DNA sequence: TGTGCCAGCAGGGGGCTAGCGGCCTACGAGCAGTACTTC.

The chain recombines TRBV27 with TRBJ1-3; D ambiguous. The CDR3 loop spans 14 amino acids. V was pared by 5 bases and J by 2 bases, with 10 bases between. Germline-derived CDR1 and CDR2 are MNHEY and SMNVEV (reference sequence). DNA of the CDR3: TGTGCCAGCAGTCCCAGAGGAACTGGAAACACCATATATTTT. Translated: CASSPRGTGNTIYF.

The CDR3 spells CASSKGHLNTEAFF. Written as DNA, the CDR3 is TGTGCCAGCAGCAAAGGGCACTTGAACACTGAAGCTTTCTTT. J is TRBJ1-1 and V is TRBV21-1. TRBV21-1 is a pseudogene. The length of the CDR3 is 14 residues.

V is TRBV27 and J is TRBJ2-7; 8 bases are shared with TRBD2. V shed 3 bases and J 0 bases; nucleotides not matched to a gene: 4. Germline V gene sequence: CDR1 MNHEY, CDR2 SMNVEV (reference sequence). The CDR3 runs to 15 residues. CDR3 bases: TGTGCCAGCAGTTTCGGTAGCGGGGACTCCTACGAGCAGTACTTC. Amino acid sequence: CASSFGSGDSYEQYF.

The chain carries TRBV10-1 and TRBJ2-7; the D gene could be TRBD1 or TRBD2 (5 bases each). CDR3 length: 11 residues. Germline lookup yields CDR1 WNHNN and CDR2 SYGVQD (reference sequence). V lost 2 bases and J lost 12, with 11 bases in between. The CDR3 protein is CASSEGRQRYF. The CDR3 DNA reads TGCGCCAGCAGTGAGGGGAGACAGCGGTACTTC.

The rearrangement links TRBV4-1 to TRBJ2-6; 13 bases align to TRBD2. V was clipped by 5 bases and J by 4 bases; unmatched bases: 8. Looked up from germline, CDR1 is MGHRA and CDR2 is YSYEKL. This CDR3 spans 18 amino acids. The CDR3 DNA reads TGCGCCAGCAGCTTCGGACTAGCGGGAGCTATGGGGGCCAACGTCCTGACTTTC. The encoded protein is CASSFGLAGAMGANVLTF.